This section outlines one TCR beta chain sequence together with its context. TCRdb reanalysed the reads using MiXCR and keeps one entry per CDR3 protein. The sample includes roughly 15,000 distinct CDR3 sequences, about 35% of them seen just once. The CDR3 runs 14 residues. Germline CDR1 LGHNA, CDR2 YSLEER. Trimming cost V 10 bases and J 6 bases; bases outside gene matches: 7. This TCR came from a human donor. This chain joins TRBV4-3 and TRBJ2-1, with 12 bases identical to TRBD1. Sequenced material: blood. In DNA form, the CDR3 reads TGCGCCATGGAGGGACAGGGGGCCCTCAATGAGCAGTTCTTC. Amino acids: CAMEGQGALNEQFF.